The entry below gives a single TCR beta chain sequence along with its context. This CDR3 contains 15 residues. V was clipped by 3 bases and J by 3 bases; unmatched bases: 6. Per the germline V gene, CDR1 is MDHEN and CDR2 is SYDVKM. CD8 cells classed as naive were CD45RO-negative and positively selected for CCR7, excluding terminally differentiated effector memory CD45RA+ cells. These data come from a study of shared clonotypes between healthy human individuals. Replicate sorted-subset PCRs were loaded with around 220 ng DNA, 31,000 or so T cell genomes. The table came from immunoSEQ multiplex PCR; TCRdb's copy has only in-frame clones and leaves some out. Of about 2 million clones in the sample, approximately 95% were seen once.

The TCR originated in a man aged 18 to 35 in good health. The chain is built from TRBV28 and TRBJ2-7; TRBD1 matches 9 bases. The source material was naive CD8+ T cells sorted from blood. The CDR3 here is CASSFSTGGFYEQYF. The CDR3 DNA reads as TGTGCCAGCAGTTTCTCGACAGGGGGATTCTACGAGCAGTACTTC.